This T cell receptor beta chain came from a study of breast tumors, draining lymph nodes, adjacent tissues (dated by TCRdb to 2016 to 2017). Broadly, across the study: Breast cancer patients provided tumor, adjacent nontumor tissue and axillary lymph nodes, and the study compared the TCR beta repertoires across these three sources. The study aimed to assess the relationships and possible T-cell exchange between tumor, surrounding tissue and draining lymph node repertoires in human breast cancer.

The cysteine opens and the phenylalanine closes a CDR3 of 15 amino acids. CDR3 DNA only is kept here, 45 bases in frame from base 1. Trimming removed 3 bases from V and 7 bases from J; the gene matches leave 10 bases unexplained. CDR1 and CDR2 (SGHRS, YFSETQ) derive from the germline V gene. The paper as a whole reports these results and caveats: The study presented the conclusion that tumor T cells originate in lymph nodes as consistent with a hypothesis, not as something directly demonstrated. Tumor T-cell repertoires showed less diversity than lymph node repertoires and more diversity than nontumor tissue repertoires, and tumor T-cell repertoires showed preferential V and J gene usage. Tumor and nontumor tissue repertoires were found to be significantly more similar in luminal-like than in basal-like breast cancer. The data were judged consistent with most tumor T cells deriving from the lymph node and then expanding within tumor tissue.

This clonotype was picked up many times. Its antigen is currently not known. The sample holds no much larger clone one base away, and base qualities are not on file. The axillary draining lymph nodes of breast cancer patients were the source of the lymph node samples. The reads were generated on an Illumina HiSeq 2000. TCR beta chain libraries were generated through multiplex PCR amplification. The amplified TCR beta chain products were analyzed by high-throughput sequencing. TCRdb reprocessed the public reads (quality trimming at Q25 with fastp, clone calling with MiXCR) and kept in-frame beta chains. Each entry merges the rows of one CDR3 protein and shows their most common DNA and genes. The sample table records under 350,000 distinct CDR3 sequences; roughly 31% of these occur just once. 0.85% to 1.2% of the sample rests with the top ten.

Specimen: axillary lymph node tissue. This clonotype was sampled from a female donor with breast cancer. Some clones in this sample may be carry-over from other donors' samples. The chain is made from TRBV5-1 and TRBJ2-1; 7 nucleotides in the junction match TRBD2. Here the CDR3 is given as CASSSLGLEGNEQFF. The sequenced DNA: TGCGCCAGCAGCTCGTTAGGACTAGAGGGGAATGAGCAGTTCTTC.